Described below is a single TCR beta chain sequence and its context. Its cognate antigen is unknown. This entry comes from a study of cytomegalovirus exposure and HLA in healthy donors. Study results and limitations: Rare TCR sequences predominated, though certain public TCRs were found in many donors.

This CDR3 contains 16 residues. The germline gives CDR1 SGHVS, CDR2 FQNEAQ. V was clipped by 3 bases and J by 5 bases; unmatched bases: 12. In the PCR, 60 Vbeta and 13 Jbeta primers were used. Assay used: immunoSEQ multiplex PCR; TCRdb lists only in-frame clones, some missing. This sample has about 200,000 clones, with about 83% found just once. This sequence originates from a middle-aged man in good health and CMV-seronegative. This chain uses TRBV7-8 with TRBJ2-7, with 8 bases lining up with TRBD1. Sequencing was done on a sample of PBMCs. CDR3 DNA: TGTGCCAGCAGCTTCGAGGGCCGGACAGGGACTGACGAGCAGTACTTC. Protein sequence: CASSFEGRTGTDEQYF.